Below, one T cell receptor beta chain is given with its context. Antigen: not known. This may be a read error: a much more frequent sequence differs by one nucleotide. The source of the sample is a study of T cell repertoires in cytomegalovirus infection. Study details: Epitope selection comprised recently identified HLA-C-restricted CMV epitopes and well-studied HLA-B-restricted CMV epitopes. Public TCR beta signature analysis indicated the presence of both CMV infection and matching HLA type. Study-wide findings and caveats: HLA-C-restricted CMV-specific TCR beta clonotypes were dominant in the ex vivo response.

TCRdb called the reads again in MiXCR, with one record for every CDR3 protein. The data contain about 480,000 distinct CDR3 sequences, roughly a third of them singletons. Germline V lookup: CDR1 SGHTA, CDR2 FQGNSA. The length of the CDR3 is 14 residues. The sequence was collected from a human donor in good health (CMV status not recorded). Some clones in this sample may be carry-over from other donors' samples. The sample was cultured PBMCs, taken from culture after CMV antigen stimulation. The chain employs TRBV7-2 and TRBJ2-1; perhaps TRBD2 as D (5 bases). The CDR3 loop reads CANSPVRAANEQFF. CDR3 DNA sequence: TGTGCCAACAGCCCGGTTCGAGCGGCGAATGAGCAGTTCTTC.